The 14 T cell receptor beta chains below all came from one sample that was sequenced in a study of cytomegalovirus exposure and HLA in healthy donors (dated by TCRdb to 2017 to 2019). The library came from the immunoSEQ multiplex PCR assay. For the multiplex PCR, a mixture combining 60 forward primers for TCR Vbeta segments and 13 reverse primers for TCR Jbeta segments was used. In its TCRdb copy, this immuneACCESS table keeps in-frame sequences only and misses some clones. Where compared with another copy, unresolved V genes explain less than half of these, and the others have no known cause. Across this sample there are 130,000 or so clones, with just over 65% seen only once. The ten largest clones add up to 6.5% of the sample. Sequences were obtained from PBMCs. The receptors stem from a woman in her sixties in good health and CMV-seronegative.

As for this clone: This may be a read error, as it is one base from a much larger clone. The chain couples TRBV11-2 to TRBJ2-1, with TRBD2 identical over 11 bases. The CDR3 sequence is 15 residues long. After removal of 4 bases from V and 3 bases from J, the junction contained 2 bases not matched to a gene. Per the germline V gene, CDR1 is SGHAT and CDR2 is FQNNGV. The CDR3 DNA sequence: TGTGCCAGCAGCTCCGGGACTAGCGGCTACAATGAGCAGTTCTTC. This codes for CASSSGTSGYNEQFF.

This clone was recorded only once. V usage is TRBV28 and J usage is TRBJ1-3, with D perhaps matching TRBD1 (5 bases). V was shortened by 6 bases and J by 3 bases, with 9 bases between the two germline ends. This CDR3 contains 13 residues. From germline, CDR1 is MDHEN and CDR2 SYDVKM. The CDR3 DNA sequence: TGTGCCAGCAGCTCGGGACTTGGAAACACCATATATTTT. Protein product: CASSSGLGNTIYF.

J is TRBJ1-6 and V is TRBV6-1; tentatively, D is TRBD1 (5 bases). Trimming left V 3 bases short and J 9 bases short, with 12 bases between. Germline assignment: CDR1 MNHNS and CDR2 SASEGT. There are 14 residues in the CDR3. CDR3 DNA: TGTGCCAGCAGTGAGGGGTGGGGGGGTTCACCCCTCCACTTT. This sequence encodes CASSEGWGGSPLHF.

The V call is TRBV12-2, the J call TRBJ2-3; the table names TRBD1, a call not compared with the DNA. TRBV12-2 is reported as a pseudogene. The CDR3 is 15 amino acids. The CDR3 protein is CASRFRQGSTDTQYF. The CDR3 DNA reads as TGTGCAAGTCGCTTTAGACAGGGTAGCACAGATACGCAGTATTTT.

The V gene is TRBV29-1, the J gene TRBJ2-3, with 8 bases identical to TRBD1. Germline V gives CDR1 SQVTM, CDR2 ANQGSEA. Trimming at V came to 8 bases and at J to 3 bases, leaving 4 bases not matched to a gene. This CDR3 spans 12 amino acids. CDR3 loop: CSLRQGTDTQYF. The CDR3 DNA sequence: TGCAGCCTTCGACAGGGGACAGATACGCAGTATTTT.

This clone was recorded once. The chain links TRBV7-8 to TRBJ1-2; D might be TRBD1 (5 bases). V lost 1 base, J lost 4 bases, and 13 bases lay in between. The CDR3 totals 15 residues. From germline, CDR1 is SGHVS and CDR2 FQNEAQ. This CDR3 reads CASSLGSTGGYGYTF. Written as DNA, the CDR3 is TGTGCCAGCAGCTTAGGATCTACAGGCGGCTATGGCTACACCTTC.

This clone has just a few counts. Other DNA sequences within the sample encode an identical CDR3. This sequence joins TRBV9 and TRBJ1-6, with TRBD1 identical over 7 bases. The germline V gene encodes CDR1 SGDLS and CDR2 YYNGEE. The V segment lost 6 bases and the J segment 6 bases; nucleotides outside the gene matches: 12. The CDR3 is 16 amino acids. CDR3 protein: CASNPTGEARNSPLHF. The CDR3 nucleotides read TGTGCCAGCAATCCTACAGGGGAGGCTCGTAATTCACCCCTCCACTTT. Filled out from reference TRBV9 and TRBJ1-6, the complete variable domain reads DSGVTQTPKHLITATGQRVTLRCSPRSGDLSVYWYQQSLDQGLQFLIQYYNGEERAKGNILERFSAQQFPDLHSELNLSSLELGDSALYFCASNPTGEARNSPLHFGNGTRLTVT.

The chain uses TRBV9 and TRBJ2-7; 7 bases line up with TRBD1. The CDR3 spans 17 residues. The germline V gene encodes CDR1 SGDLS and CDR2 YYNGEE. The trim removed 3 bases at V and 3 bases at J, leaving 15 bases unmatched. The CDR3 DNA reads TGTGCCAGCAGCGGGCACTCGACAGGGAATGGGGGCTACGAGCAGTACTTC. Its protein product is CASSGHSTGNGGYEQYF.

The chain recombines TRBV5-1 with TRBJ2-1; 14 nucleotides align to TRBD2. After removal of 2 bases from V and 7 bases from J, the junction contained 5 bases not matched to a gene. This CDR3 has 16 residues. Germline V gene lookup returns CDR1 SGHRS and CDR2 YFSETQ. CDR3 sequence: CASSFRTSGGTNEQFF. The CDR3, as DNA: TGCGCCAGCAGCTTCCGGACTAGCGGGGGGACGAATGAGCAGTTCTTC.

This chain connects TRBV7-2 to TRBJ2-1; D gene ambiguous. The CDR3 totals 14 residues. CDR1 and CDR2 from the germline V gene are SGHTA and FQGNSA. V was cut by 4 bases and J by 9 bases, with 16 bases left in between. CDR3 residues: CASSSSGVGSEQFF. CDR3 sequence (DNA): TGTGCCAGCAGCTCTTCCGGAGTAGGCTCTGAGCAGTTCTTC.

The genes are TRBV21-1 and TRBJ2-2; the table's D call TRBD2 went unverified against the DNA. TRBV21-1 counts as a pseudogene. CDR3 length: 20 residues. The CDR3 nucleotides are TGTGCCAGCAGCAAACCCGTGTCTAGGCCGGGACTAGCGACCACCGGGGAGCTGTTTTTT. It is translated as CASSKPVSRPGLATTGELFF.

This clone was counted a single time. The CDR3 loop is CASSYSGAGGGYGYTF. In DNA, the CDR3 is TGTGCCAGCAGTTACTCGGGCGCAGGGGGCGGCTATGGCTACACCTTC. The chain carries TRBV6-5 and TRBJ1-2; 8 positions match TRBD1. This CDR3 has 16 amino acids. Germline assignment: CDR1 MNHEY and CDR2 SVGAGI. The V segment lost 0 bases and the J segment 4 bases; nucleotides outside the gene matches: 7.

V and J are TRBV27 and TRBJ2-3; the D is unclear. The V end was cut by 3 bases, the J end by 2 bases, with 6 bases between. Germline lookup yields CDR1 MNHEY and CDR2 SMNVEV (reference sequence). The CDR3 runs 13 residues. The CDR3 coding sequence is TGTGCCAGCAGTTTCCAGGTCACAGATACGCAGTATTTT. Translation gives CASSFQVTDTQYF.

The chain uses TRBV7-6 and TRBJ1-1; D is ambiguous. Trimming left V 1 base short and J 6 bases short, with 12 bases between. Germline V gene sequence: CDR1 SGHVS, CDR2 FNYEAQ. The CDR3 totals 14 residues. CDR3 amino acids: CASSLGTSSAEAFF. Written as DNA, the CDR3 is TGTGCCAGCAGCTTAGGGACCTCTAGCGCTGAAGCTTTCTTT.